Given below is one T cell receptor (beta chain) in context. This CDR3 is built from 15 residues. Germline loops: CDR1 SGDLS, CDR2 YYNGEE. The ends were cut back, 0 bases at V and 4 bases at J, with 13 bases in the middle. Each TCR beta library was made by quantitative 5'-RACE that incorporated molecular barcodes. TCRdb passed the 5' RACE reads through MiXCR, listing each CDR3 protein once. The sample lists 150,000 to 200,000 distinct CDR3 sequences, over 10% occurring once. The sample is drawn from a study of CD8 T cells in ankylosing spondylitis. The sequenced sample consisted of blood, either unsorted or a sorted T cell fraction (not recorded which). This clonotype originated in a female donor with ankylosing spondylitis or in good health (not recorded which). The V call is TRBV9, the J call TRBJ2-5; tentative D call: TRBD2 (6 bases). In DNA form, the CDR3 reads TGTGCCAGCAGCGTAGTTGGGCAGGGAGGAGAGACCCAGTACTTC. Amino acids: CASSVVGQGGETQYF.